Given below is one T cell receptor beta chain in context. The assay was immunoSEQ multiplex PCR, and TCRdb's table has in-frame clones only and misses some. The repertoire holds about 83,000 clones, with roughly 94% as singletons. The sample is drawn from a study of technical replicates of blood from a few donors. The clonotype originates from a human donor in good health. Sequencing was performed on T cells isolated from PBMCs.

CDR3 DNA: TGTGCCAGCAGCGAAGGGGGGGGAACTGAAGCTTTCTTT. Residues: CASSEGGGTEAFF. V and J are TRBV9 and TRBJ1-1; tentative D call: TRBD1 (6 bases). Germline V gene sequence: CDR1 SGDLS, CDR2 YYNGEE. The CDR3 runs 13 residues. Trimming shortened V by 3 bases and J by 5 bases, and 11 bases separated the two germline ends.